Described below is a single TCR beta chain sequence and its context. As yet, its antigen is unknown. For the second PCR, which ran for roughly 6 to 12 cycles, a sample-barcoded 5' primer and a J-beta primer mix were used. TCRdb ran MiXCR on the 5' RACE reads and lists one entry per CDR3 protein. The sample includes about 1.5 million distinct CDR3 sequences, less than 45% of them seen just once. V shed 6 bases, J shed 8 bases, and the junction held 13 bases outside the gene matches. There are 15 residues in the CDR3. Germline lookup yields CDR1 MGHDK and CDR2 SYGVNS. These data are taken from a study of blood T cells in healthy people across ages. Whole-study findings and limits: Roughly linear age-related decline in beta diversity appeared, significant by age approximately 41.

Sequenced: blood. V is TRBV25-1 and J is TRBJ2-1; TRBD1 aligns across 7 bases. The TCR sequence derives from a woman between 18 and 30 years old in good health. The CDR3 spells CASSQGGLRGYEQFF. The CDR3 coding sequence is TGTGCCAGCAGCCAAGGGGGCCTCCGGGGATATGAGCAGTTCTTC.